This is a list of T cell receptor beta chains from one sample in a study of T-cell memory formation after mild COVID-19. TCRdb itself ran the 5' RACE reads through MiXCR, one entry per CDR3 protein. Here the sample spans some 150,000 distinct CDR3 sequences, 13% to 15% being singletons. The specimen was PBMCs or a T cell subset sorted from them (not recorded which). The receptors stem from an adult woman who had mild COVID-19 (a few samples of this study predate the infection). Cell type and time point are not known. The CDR3 runs from the conserved cysteine through the conserved F or W. D genes are given only for firm matches. Clone size is not always given. Where it is, it says once, few, many or a class for expanded clones.

J gene: TRBJ2-1
V gene: TRBV7-8
clone size: few
D gene: TRBD2
CDR3 protein: CASSSGLATGYNEQFF
CDR3 DNA: TGTGCCAGCAGCTCAGGACTAGCGACGGGATACAATGAGCAGTTCTTC

J gene: TRBJ2-7
V gene: TRBV5-1
clone size: NA
D gene: TRBD2
CDR3 protein: CASSPGLAGNADEQYF
CDR3 DNA: TGCGCCAGCAGCCCGGGACTAGCGGGGAACGCGGACGAGCAGTACTTC

J gene: TRBJ2-1
V gene: TRBV12-3/TRBV12-4
clone size: NA
D gene: NA
CDR3 protein: CASSLLDEQFF
CDR3 DNA: TGTGCCAGCAGTTTGCTCGATGAGCAGTTCTTC

J gene: TRBJ2-1
V gene: TRBV19
clone size: NA
D gene: TRBD1
CDR3 protein: CASRGDSIYNEQFF
CDR3 DNA: TGTGCCAGTAGAGGGGACAGTATATACAATGAGCAGTTCTTC

J gene: TRBJ2-7
V gene: TRBV4-3
clone size: few
D gene: NA
CDR3 protein: CASSQDRDFSYEQYF
CDR3 DNA: TGCGCCAGCAGCCAAGACCGGGACTTCTCCTACGAGCAGTACTTC

J gene: TRBJ2-7
V gene: TRBV25-1
clone size: few
D gene: TRBD2
CDR3 protein: CASSDGGRGYEQYF
CDR3 DNA: TGTGCCAGCAGTGATGGCGGGAGGGGGTACGAGCAGTACTTC

J gene: TRBJ2-7
V gene: TRBV14
clone size: many
D gene: NA
CDR3 protein: CASSLYSDYEQYF
CDR3 DNA: TGTGCCAGCAGCCTGTACTCGGACTACGAGCAGTACTTC

J gene: TRBJ2-1
V gene: TRBV11-2
clone size: NA
D gene: NA
CDR3 protein: CASKSSQGSYNEQFF
CDR3 DNA: TGTGCCAGCAAGTCGAGTCAGGGGTCCTACAATGAGCAGTTCTTC

J gene: TRBJ1-1
V gene: TRBV4-1
clone size: few
D gene: NA
CDR3 protein: CASRIPGQVEAFF
CDR3 DNA: TGCGCCAGCCGAATACCGGGACAAGTTGAAGCTTTCTTT

J gene: TRBJ2-1
V gene: TRBV4-3
clone size: few
D gene: TRBD2
CDR3 protein: CASSQELAGGEQFF
CDR3 DNA: TGCGCCAGCAGCCAAGAATTAGCGGGGGGTGAGCAGTTCTTC

J gene: TRBJ2-1
V gene: TRBV20-1
clone size: NA
D gene: TRBD2
CDR3 protein: CSARVTGLAGPAGAHEQFF
CDR3 DNA: TGCAGTGCTAGAGTGACGGGACTAGCGGGACCCGCCGGGGCTCATGAGCAGTTCTTC

J gene: TRBJ2-1
V gene: TRBV7-9
clone size: NA
D gene: NA
CDR3 protein: CASRTGPDLSF
CDR3 DNA: TGTGCCAGCAGAACCGGGCCCGACCTTTCCTTC

J gene: TRBJ1-6
V gene: TRBV15
clone size: few
D gene: TRBD1
CDR3 protein: CATSSKQGLHSPLHF
CDR3 DNA: TGTGCCACCAGCAGTAAACAGGGGCTCCATTCACCCCTCCACTTT

J gene: TRBJ1-2
V gene: TRBV25-1
clone size: NA
D gene: TRBD1
CDR3 protein: CASSEHLDRGYGYTF
CDR3 DNA: TGTGCCAGCAGTGAGCATTTGGACAGGGGCTATGGCTACACCTTC

J gene: TRBJ2-3
V gene: TRBV6-5
clone size: few
D gene: TRBD2
CDR3 protein: CASRETSGGLDTQYF
CDR3 DNA: TGTGCCAGCAGAGAGACTAGCGGGGGGTTAGATACGCAGTATTTT

J gene: TRBJ1-2
V gene: TRBV29-1
clone size: NA
D gene: NA
CDR3 protein: CSVLRTDGYTF
CDR3 DNA: TGCAGCGTTCTCCGGACGGATGGCTACACCTTC

J gene: TRBJ1-5
V gene: TRBV6-6
clone size: NA
D gene: NA
CDR3 protein: CASSYLSLEGNQPQHF
CDR3 DNA: TGTGCCAGCAGTTACCTAAGCCTGGAGGGGAATCAGCCCCAGCATTTT

J gene: TRBJ1-4
V gene: TRBV7-2
clone size: NA
D gene: NA
CDR3 protein: CASSLVPRAPNEKLFF
CDR3 DNA: TGTGCCAGCAGCTTAGTCCCCAGGGCCCCTAATGAAAAACTGTTTTTT

J gene: TRBJ2-2
V gene: TRBV29-1
clone size: NA
D gene: NA
CDR3 protein: CSVGGLAEGTGELFF
CDR3 DNA: TGCAGCGTCGGGGGGCTAGCGGAAGGGACCGGGGAGCTGTTTTTT

J gene: TRBJ1-2
V gene: TRBV6-5
clone size: NA
D gene: TRBD1
CDR3 protein: CASRGQGDSGYTF
CDR3 DNA: TGTGCCAGCAGGGGACAGGGGGATTCGGGCTACACCTTC

J gene: TRBJ2-7
V gene: TRBV11-2
clone size: few
D gene: NA
CDR3 protein: CASSFGRGAYEQYF
CDR3 DNA: TGTGCCAGCAGCTTTGGGCGGGGAGCCTACGAGCAGTACTTC

J gene: TRBJ2-4
V gene: TRBV5-5
clone size: NA
D gene: NA
CDR3 protein: CASSLNGGLTDIQYF
CDR3 DNA: TGTGCCAGCAGCTTGAATGGGGGGCTCACTGACATTCAGTACTTC

J gene: TRBJ2-7
V gene: TRBV27
clone size: NA
D gene: TRBD2
CDR3 protein: CASRHGGVVPYEQYF
CDR3 DNA: TGTGCCAGCAGACATGGGGGGGTGGTACCCTACGAGCAGTACTTC

J gene: TRBJ1-4
V gene: TRBV25-1
clone size: once
D gene: TRBD1
CDR3 protein: CASSEGGTGGEKLFF
CDR3 DNA: TGTGCCAGCAGTGAGGGGGGGACAGGGGGTGAAAAACTGTTTTTT

J gene: TRBJ2-3
V gene: TRBV6-2/TRBV6-3
clone size: few
D gene: NA
CDR3 protein: CASSTEPDTQYF
CDR3 DNA: TGTGCCAGCAGTACCGAGCCAGATACGCAGTATTTT

J gene: TRBJ1-1
V gene: TRBV21-1
clone size: NA
D gene: NA
CDR3 protein: CASSKGGKANTEAFF
CDR3 DNA: TGTGCCAGCAGTAAAGGTGGAAAGGCGAACACTGAAGCTTTCTTT

J gene: TRBJ1-2
V gene: TRBV4-1
clone size: NA
D gene: TRBD1
CDR3 protein: CASSGTGRYGYTF
CDR3 DNA: TGCGCCAGCAGCGGGACAGGCAGGTATGGCTACACCTTC

J gene: TRBJ2-7
V gene: TRBV5-1
clone size: many
D gene: TRBD1
CDR3 protein: CASSWDRGEQYF
CDR3 DNA: TGCGCCAGCAGCTGGGACAGGGGCGAGCAGTACTTC

J gene: TRBJ1-2
V gene: TRBV7-9
clone size: NA
D gene: NA
CDR3 protein: CASSLGHIPAHTF
CDR3 DNA: TGTGCCAGCAGCTTAGGACATATTCCCGCTCACACCTTC

J gene: TRBJ2-5
V gene: TRBV2
clone size: few
D gene: TRBD2
CDR3 protein: CASSMTGGMKTQYF
CDR3 DNA: TGTGCCAGCAGTATGACGGGGGGGATGAAGACCCAGTACTTC

J gene: TRBJ2-3
V gene: TRBV10-2
clone size: many
D gene: NA
CDR3 protein: CASSESLVGGPDTQYF
CDR3 DNA: TGCGCCAGCAGTGAGTCGTTGGTGGGGGGGCCAGATACGCAGTATTTT

J gene: TRBJ2-7
V gene: TRBV7-8
clone size: few
D gene: NA
CDR3 protein: CASSFYGHQKYEQYF
CDR3 DNA: TGTGCCAGCAGTTTCTACGGACACCAGAAATACGAGCAGTACTTC

J gene: TRBJ2-7
V gene: TRBV7-9
clone size: NA
D gene: NA
CDR3 protein: CASASSPLEQYF
CDR3 DNA: TGTGCCAGTGCATCCAGTCCTCTGGAGCAGTACTTC

J gene: TRBJ2-7
V gene: TRBV11-1
clone size: few
D gene: TRBD1
CDR3 protein: CASSLTGTGLRDEQYF
CDR3 DNA: TGTGCCAGCAGCCTAACCGGGACAGGCCTCCGCGACGAGCAGTACTTC

J gene: TRBJ2-3
V gene: TRBV3-1
clone size: NA
D gene: NA
CDR3 protein: CASKRTGGYTDTQYF
CDR3 DNA: TGTGCCAGCAAAAGAACGGGGGGCTATACAGATACGCAGTATTTT

J gene: TRBJ1-2
V gene: TRBV18
clone size: NA
D gene: TRBD1
CDR3 protein: CASSPPGQGYYGYTF
CDR3 DNA: TGTGCCAGCTCACCACCGGGACAGGGATATTATGGCTACACCTTC

J gene: TRBJ1-5
V gene: TRBV19
clone size: few
D gene: NA
CDR3 protein: CASSIYHTTGLGHF
CDR3 DNA: TGTGCCAGTAGTATATACCATACGACCGGGCTGGGGCATTTT